This T cell receptor (beta chain) was documented in a study of cytomegalovirus exposure and HLA in healthy donors. Overall study findings and caveats: Many donors carried some public TCRs, although rarity characterized most TCR sequences. Later work found that TCR association rates differed between HLA loci; DRB1 had the most and HLA-C the fewest. Highly shared sequence variants in one cluster were likely a sequencing artifact.

Primers: 60 Vbeta forward and 13 Jbeta reverse. This table comes from immunoSEQ multiplex PCR, and its TCRdb copy is limited to in-frame clones, with some not included. The sample has around 150,000 clones, 70% to 85% seen once; the top ten hold around 1.4%. Regarding this clone: Its antigen is unknown.

Sequenced sample: PBMCs. This TCR derives from a male donor in good health and CMV-seronegative.

The CDR3 nucleotides read TGTGCCAGCAGCAGCAGGGACACTGAAGCTTTCTTT. Its protein product is CASSSRDTEAFF. The V call is TRBV7-6, the J call TRBJ1-1; a weak D match, TRBD1 (5 bases). This CDR3 region has 12 residues. Trimming left V 5 bases short and J 3 bases short, with 7 bases between. Looked up from germline, CDR1 is SGHVS and CDR2 is FNYEAQ.